Relative to its sample, the clone carrying this TCR beta chain is medium-sized. Its antigen is currently unknown. Study-level points and caveats: Naive CD4+ cells shared approximately 13% of tumor Treg sequences. Tumor-infiltrating Treg TCR alpha and beta sequences overlapped most with tumor naive CD4+ T cells, then blood naive.

The trim removed 5 bases at V and 8 bases at J, leaving 11 bases unmatched. The CDR3 consists of 14 residues. CD25-based Treg depletion was applied to purified naive CD4+ T cells. TRBV12-4/TRBJ1-2 clonotypes were amplified with adaptor-ligated barcode primers. TCRdb re-analysed the multiplex PCR reads in MiXCR, keeping a single row per CDR3 protein. The sample lists 600 or so distinct CDR3 sequences, over 12% occurring once. Sequencing used naive CD4+ T cells sorted from blood. Subset denoted: naive CD4+ T cells, CD4+CD45RA+CD25-. The rearrangement links TRBV12-3 or TRBV12-4 to TRBJ1-2, with 7 bases identical to TRBD1. The clonotype originates from a female donor with breast cancer. CDR3 coding DNA: TGTGCCAGCAGTCTCCTACAGGGGTCGTCCGGCTACACCTTC. Protein sequence: CASSLLQGSSGYTF.